Listed here are 17 T cell receptor beta chains from one sample, sequenced in a study of blood T cells in healthy people across ages (dated by TCRdb to about 2015). Preparation of the library involved 5' RACE. Data came from an Illumina HiSeq 2500. The second PCR ran for about 6 to 12 cycles and used a J-beta primer mix along with a sample-barcoded 5' primer. TCRdb ran its own pipeline on the public reads, namely fastp trimming at Q25 and MiXCR clone calling, and kept in-frame beta chains. CDR3 protein sequences are deduplicated, and each keeps its most common genes and DNA. In all, the sample holds about a million distinct CDR3 sequences, and roughly two fifths of those were seen once. Of the sample, about an eighth is held by the ten largest clones. The sequencing sample was made of blood. The receptors were sampled from a young man in good health.

This sequence joins TRBV2 and TRBJ1-1; D is uncertain. The CDR3 covers 15 residues. CDR1 is SNHLY and CDR2 is FYNNEI in the germline V gene. V lost 10 bases to trimming and J lost 0 bases, with 18 bases between them. CDR3 loop: CATLPPAYMNTEAFF. The CDR3 DNA sequence: TGTGCCACCCTGCCCCCTGCATACATGAACACTGAAGCTTTCTTT.

This clonotype was seen a handful of times. V is TRBV12-3 or TRBV12-4 and J is TRBJ1-6; 9 positions match TRBD1. This CDR3 comprises 15 residues. Trimming at V came to 5 bases and at J to 6 bases, leaving 5 bases not matched to a gene. The chain's CDR3 is CASSLGQGINSPLHF. CDR3 nucleotide sequence: TGTGCCAGCAGTCTCGGACAGGGGATTAATTCACCCCTCCACTTT.

The table lists this clonotype with a few counts. For the CDR3, the DNA is TGTGCCAGCAGCCAGGGGGACAGGTTATCGAACACTGAAGCTTTCTTT. This encodes CASSQGDRLSNTEAFF. The rearrangement joins TRBV4-2 to TRBJ1-1; 8 nucleotides line up with TRBD1. The V gene's germline CDR1 is LGHNA and CDR2 YNFKEQ. Trimming took 3 bases from V and 1 from J; bases not matched to a gene: 7. The CDR3 has 16 amino acids.

The V gene is TRBV15, the J gene TRBJ1-2; D possibly corresponds to TRBD1 (6 bases). The CDR3 loop spans 13 amino acids. Trimming took off 9 bases at V and 0 bases at J, with 11 bases between the two ends. Germline CDR1 LNHNV, CDR2 YYDKDF (reference sequence). The CDR3 DNA follows: TGTGCCACTACAGGGATGGCTAACTATGGCTACACCTTC. This gives the protein CATTGMANYGYTF.

The V and J genes are TRBV11-2 and TRBJ2-1; 7 positions match TRBD1. Germline V gene data show CDR1 as SGHAT and CDR2 as FQNNGV. The CDR3 contains 13 residues. V lost 0 bases, J lost 15 bases, and 8 bases stayed unmatched. CDR3 nucleotides: TGTGCCAGCAGCTTAGATCCCCAACAGGGGCTGTTCTTC. Encoded protein: CASSLDPQQGLFF.

V gene TRBV20-1 combines with J gene TRBJ1-1; no reliable D call. The V end lost 0 bases, the J end lost 7 bases, and 12 bases lay between the germline ends. Per germline, CDR1 DFQATT and CDR2 SNEGSKA (reference sequence). This CDR3 comprises 13 residues. DNA of the CDR3: TGCAGTGCTAGAGATTCTGAACGGAGTGAAGCTTTCTTT. Protein: CSARDSERSEAFF.

This clonotype was observed a handful of times. The chain carries TRBV4-2 and TRBJ1-6, with D perhaps TRBD1 (6 bases). The CDR3 consists of 13 residues. V was cut by 2 bases and J by 7 bases, with 6 bases left in between. Germline loops: CDR1 LGHNA, CDR2 YNFKEQ. As DNA, the CDR3 is TGTGCCAGCAGCCAACAGGGGAATTCACCCCTCCACTTT. Its protein is CASSQQGNSPLHF.

As concerns this clonotype: This may be a read error: a much more frequent sequence differs by one nucleotide. The chain joins TRBV28 to TRBJ2-3; possibly TRBD1 for D (6 bases). This CDR3 is 15 amino acids long. In germline, CDR1 is MDHEN, CDR2 SYDVKM. The CDR3 here is CTSSLSGARSDTQYF. As DNA, the CDR3 is TGTACCAGCAGTTTATCAGGGGCGCGCTCAGATACGCAGTATTTT.

The chain links TRBV20-1 to TRBJ2-7; the match to TRBD2 covers 13 bases. The CDR3 has 13 amino acids. CDR1 DFQATT and CDR2 SNEGSKA come from the germline V gene (reference sequence). Trimming at V came to 5 bases and at J to 11 bases, leaving 9 bases not matched to a gene. CDR3 sequence reads: CSASGTSGVAEYF. Written as DNA, the CDR3 is TGCAGTGCTTCCGGGACTAGCGGGGTCGCGGAGTACTTC.

The rearrangement links TRBV12-5 to TRBJ1-1, with a weak D call TRBD1 (5 bases). This CDR3 is built from 17 residues. Germline V gene lookup returns CDR1 LGHNT and CDR2 FRNRAP. V lost 2 bases and J lost 0, with 16 bases in between. CDR3 nucleotides: TGTGCTAGTGGTTTGCATACGGGGGGGGGTATGAACACTGAAGCTTTCTTT. The encoded protein is CASGLHTGGGMNTEAFF.

The V and J genes are TRBV20-1 and TRBJ1-2; D might be TRBD1 (6 bases). The germline V and J ends were trimmed by 0 bases and 2 bases, with 13 bases remaining between them. The CDR3 contains 15 residues. CDR1 DFQATT and CDR2 SNEGSKA come from the germline V gene (reference sequence). The CDR3 DNA is TGCAGTGCTAGAGAGGGGGCCGGCAGAAACTATGGCTACACCTTC. This sequence encodes CSAREGAGRNYGYTF.

A single count supports this clonotype. V gene TRBV7-2 combines with J gene TRBJ1-3; 9 nucleotides line up with TRBD1. CDR1 SGHTA and CDR2 FQGNSA come from the germline V gene. Losses at the gene ends were 5 bases for V and 0 bases for J; bases not matched to a gene: 14. This CDR3 contains 19 residues. In DNA form, the CDR3 reads TGTGCCAGCAGCCTGAGGGACAGGGACCATACCCACTCTGGAAACACCATATATTTT. Translated, it gives CASSLRDRDHTHSGNTIYF.

This clonotype turned up a few times. J is TRBJ1-5 and V is TRBV9; 8 bases are shared with TRBD1. The germline V gene encodes CDR1 SGDLS and CDR2 YYNGEE. The V segment lost 3 bases and the J segment 8 bases; nucleotides outside the gene matches: 7. CDR3 length: 14 amino acids. The CDR3 sequence: CASSATGEIEPQHF. Written as DNA, the CDR3 is TGTGCCAGCAGCGCGACAGGGGAAATTGAGCCCCAGCATTTT.

The chain joins TRBV20-1 to TRBJ2-3; 12 bases align to TRBD2. Germline V lookup: CDR1 DFQATT, CDR2 SNEGSKA (reference sequence). The CDR3 length is 17 residues. V gave up 5 bases and J gave up 0 bases; unmatched junction bases: 9. CDR3 in amino acids: CSAQSLAGGRSTDTQYF. The CDR3 region has the DNA TGCAGTGCTCAGTCACTAGCGGGGGGCCGTAGCACAGATACGCAGTATTTT.

This clonotype was counted only a few times. The chain carries TRBV5-1 and TRBJ1-2; maybe TRBD1 (5 bases). Germline V gene lookup returns CDR1 SGHRS and CDR2 YFSETQ. Trimming removed 1 base from V and 7 bases from J, with 17 bases in between. This CDR3 contains 15 residues. This CDR3 is CASSLTGTARAGYTF. CDR3 in DNA: TGCGCCAGCAGCTTGACCGGGACCGCAAGAGCTGGCTACACCTTC.

This clonotype occurred many times. V and J are TRBV13 and TRBJ1-2; D not certain. CDR3 length: 15 amino acids. V was pared by 0 bases and J by 8 bases, with 16 bases between. The V gene's germline CDR1 is PRHDT and CDR2 FYEKMQ (reference sequence). CDR3 DNA sequence: TGTGCCAGCAGCTTAGGTGGGGATGTAGGAGGGGGCTACACCTTC. Encoded protein: CASSLGGDVGGGYTF.

In regard to this clonotype: Mismatch with germline at one junction end may stem from a read error. The chain combines TRBV28 with TRBJ2-2, with D possibly being TRBD2 (5 bases). The germline gives CDR1 MDHEN, CDR2 SYDVKM. The length of the CDR3 is 15 residues. In nucleotides, the CDR3 is TGTGCCAGCAGTCGGGAAGTGGGGAACACCGCGGAGCTGTTTTTT. It yields the protein CASSREVGNTAELFF.